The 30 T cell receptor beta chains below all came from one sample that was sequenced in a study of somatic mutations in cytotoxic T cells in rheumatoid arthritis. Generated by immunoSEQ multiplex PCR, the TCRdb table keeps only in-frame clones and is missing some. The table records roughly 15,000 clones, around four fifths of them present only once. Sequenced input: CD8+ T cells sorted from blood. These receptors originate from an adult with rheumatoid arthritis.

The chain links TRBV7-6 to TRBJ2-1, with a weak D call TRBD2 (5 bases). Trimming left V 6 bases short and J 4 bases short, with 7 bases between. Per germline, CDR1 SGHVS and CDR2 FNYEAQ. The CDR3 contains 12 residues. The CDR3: CASRGVYNEQFF. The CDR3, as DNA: TGTGCCAGCAGGGGAGTTTACAATGAGCAGTTCTTC. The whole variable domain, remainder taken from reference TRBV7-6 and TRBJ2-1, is GAGVSQSPRYKVTKRGQDVALRCDPISGHVSLYWYRQALGQGPEFLTYFNYEAQQDKSGLPNDRFSAERPEGSISTLTIQRTEQRDSAMYRCASRGVYNEQFFGPGTRLTVL.

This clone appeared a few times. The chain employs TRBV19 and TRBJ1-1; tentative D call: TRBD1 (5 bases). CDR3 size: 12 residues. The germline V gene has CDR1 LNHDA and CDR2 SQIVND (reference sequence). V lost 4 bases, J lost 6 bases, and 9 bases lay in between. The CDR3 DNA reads TGTGCCAGTAGTAGCGGGGCAGCTGAAGCTTTCTTT. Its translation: CASSSGAAEAFF.

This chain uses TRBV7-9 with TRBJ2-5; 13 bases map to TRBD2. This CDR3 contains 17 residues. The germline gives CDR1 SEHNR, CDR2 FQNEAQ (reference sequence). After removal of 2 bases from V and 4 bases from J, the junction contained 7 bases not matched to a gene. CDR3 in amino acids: CASSLQLAGGPRETQYF. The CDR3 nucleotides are TGTGCCAGCAGCTTACAACTAGCGGGAGGGCCGCGAGAGACCCAGTACTTC.

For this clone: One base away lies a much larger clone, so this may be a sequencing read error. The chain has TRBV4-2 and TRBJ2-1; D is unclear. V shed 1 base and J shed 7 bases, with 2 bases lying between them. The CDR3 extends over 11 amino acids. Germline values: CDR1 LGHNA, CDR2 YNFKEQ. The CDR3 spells CASSQANEQFF. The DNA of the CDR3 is TGTGCCAGCAGCCAAGCGAATGAGCAGTTCTTC.

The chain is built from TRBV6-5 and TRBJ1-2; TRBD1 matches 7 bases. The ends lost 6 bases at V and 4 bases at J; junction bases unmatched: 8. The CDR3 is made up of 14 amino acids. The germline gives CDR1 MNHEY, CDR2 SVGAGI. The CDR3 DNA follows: TGTGCCAGCAGCCATACCGGGACAGCCTATGGCTACACCTTC. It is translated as CASSHTGTAYGYTF.

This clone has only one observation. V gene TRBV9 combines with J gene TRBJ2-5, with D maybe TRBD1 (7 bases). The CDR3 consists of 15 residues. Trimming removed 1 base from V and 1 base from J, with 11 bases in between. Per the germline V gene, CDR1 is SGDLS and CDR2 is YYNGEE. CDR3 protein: CASSVQGGPQETQYF. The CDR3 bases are TGTGCCAGCAGCGTACAGGGGGGCCCCCAAGAGACCCAGTACTTC.

CDR3 amino acids: CASRDSYSNQPQHF. DNA of the CDR3: TGTGCCAGCAGGGACAGTTATAGCAATCAGCCCCAGCATTTT. The chain has TRBV2 and TRBJ1-5; a possible D gene is TRBD1 (6 bases). The CDR3 is made up of 14 amino acids. Germline V gene sequence: CDR1 SNHLY, CDR2 FYNNEI. Trimming stripped 6 bases from V and 0 bases from J, with 9 bases between.

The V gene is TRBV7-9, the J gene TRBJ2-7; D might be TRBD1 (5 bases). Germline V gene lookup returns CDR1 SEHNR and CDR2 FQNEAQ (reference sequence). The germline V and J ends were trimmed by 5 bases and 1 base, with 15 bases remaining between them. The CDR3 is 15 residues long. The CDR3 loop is CASSPPGQGSYEQYF. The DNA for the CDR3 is TGTGCCAGCAGCCCCCCAGGGCAGGGTTCCTACGAGCAGTACTTC.

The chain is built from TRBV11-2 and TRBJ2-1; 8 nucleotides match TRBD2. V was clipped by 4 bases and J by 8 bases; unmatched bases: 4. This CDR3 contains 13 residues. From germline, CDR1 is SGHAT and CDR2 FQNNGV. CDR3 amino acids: CASSYSGAHEQFF. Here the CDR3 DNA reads TGTGCCAGCAGCTATAGCGGGGCACATGAGCAGTTCTTC.

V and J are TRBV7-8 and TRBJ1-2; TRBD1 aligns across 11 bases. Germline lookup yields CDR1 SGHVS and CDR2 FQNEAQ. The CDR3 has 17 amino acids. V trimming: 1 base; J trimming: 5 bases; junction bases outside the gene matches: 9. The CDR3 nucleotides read TGTGCCAGCAGCTTAGGGGGACAGGGGGGGTCCCGTTATGGCTACACCTTC. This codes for CASSLGGQGGSRYGYTF.

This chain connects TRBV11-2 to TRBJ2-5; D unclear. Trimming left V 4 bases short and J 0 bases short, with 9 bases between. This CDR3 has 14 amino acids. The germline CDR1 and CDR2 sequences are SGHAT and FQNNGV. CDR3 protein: CASSWAAYQETQYF. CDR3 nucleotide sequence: TGTGCCAGCAGCTGGGCGGCCTACCAAGAGACCCAGTACTTC.

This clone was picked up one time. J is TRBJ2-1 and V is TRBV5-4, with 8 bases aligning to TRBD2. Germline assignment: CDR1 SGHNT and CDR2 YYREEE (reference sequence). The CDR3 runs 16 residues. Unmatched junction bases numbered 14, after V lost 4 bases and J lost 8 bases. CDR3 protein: CASSIKRERRGDEQFF. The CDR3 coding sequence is TGTGCCAGCAGCATAAAGCGGGAGAGGAGAGGGGATGAGCAGTTCTTC.

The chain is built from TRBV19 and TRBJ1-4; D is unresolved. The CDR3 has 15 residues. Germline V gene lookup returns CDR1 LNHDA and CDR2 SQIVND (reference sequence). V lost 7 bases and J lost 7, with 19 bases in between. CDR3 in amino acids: CASKSMASGSEKLFF. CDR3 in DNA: TGTGCCAGTAAAAGTATGGCGTCTGGGAGTGAAAAACTGTTTTTT.

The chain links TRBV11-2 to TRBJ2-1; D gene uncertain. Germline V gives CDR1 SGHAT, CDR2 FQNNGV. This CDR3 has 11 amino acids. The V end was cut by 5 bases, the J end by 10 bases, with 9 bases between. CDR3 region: CASSQVREQFF. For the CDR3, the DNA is TGTGCCAGCAGCCAGGTCAGAGAGCAGTTCTTC.

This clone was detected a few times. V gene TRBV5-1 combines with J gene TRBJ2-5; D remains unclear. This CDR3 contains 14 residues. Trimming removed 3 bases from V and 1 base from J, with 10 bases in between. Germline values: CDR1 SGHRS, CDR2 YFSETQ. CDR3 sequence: CASSSGPIQETQYF. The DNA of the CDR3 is TGCGCCAGCAGCTCCGGACCAATCCAAGAGACCCAGTACTTC.

This CDR3 reads CASSLEFGALGETQYF. CDR3 DNA sequence: TGTGCCAGCAGCTTGGAATTTGGGGCGTTAGGAGAGACCCAGTACTTC. V gene TRBV7-6 combines with J gene TRBJ2-5, with D maybe TRBD1 (5 bases). The CDR3 has 16 residues. V was clipped by 3 bases and J by 4 bases, with 18 bases between them. Germline V lookup: CDR1 SGHVS, CDR2 FNYEAQ.

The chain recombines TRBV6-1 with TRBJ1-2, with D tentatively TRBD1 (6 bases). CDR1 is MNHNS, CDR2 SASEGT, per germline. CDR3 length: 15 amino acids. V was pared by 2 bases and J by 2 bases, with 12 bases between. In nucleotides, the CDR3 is TGTGCCAGCAGTGAAATCGGAACAGGGAACTATGGCTACACCTTC. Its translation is CASSEIGTGNYGYTF.

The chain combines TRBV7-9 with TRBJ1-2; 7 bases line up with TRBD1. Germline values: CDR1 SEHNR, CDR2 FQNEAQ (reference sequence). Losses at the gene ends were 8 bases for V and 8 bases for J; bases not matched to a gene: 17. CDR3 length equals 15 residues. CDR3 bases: TGTGCCAGCCTTGGAGTGACAGGGCTCTTATACGGCTACACCTTC. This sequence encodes CASLGVTGLLYGYTF.

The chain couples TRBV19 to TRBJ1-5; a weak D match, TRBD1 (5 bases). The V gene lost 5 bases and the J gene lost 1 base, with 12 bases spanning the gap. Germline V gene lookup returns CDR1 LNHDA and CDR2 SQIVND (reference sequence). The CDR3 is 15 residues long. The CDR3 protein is CASSWGGRSNQPQHF. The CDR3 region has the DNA TGTGCCAGTAGTTGGGGCGGAAGGAGCAATCAGCCCCAGCATTTT.

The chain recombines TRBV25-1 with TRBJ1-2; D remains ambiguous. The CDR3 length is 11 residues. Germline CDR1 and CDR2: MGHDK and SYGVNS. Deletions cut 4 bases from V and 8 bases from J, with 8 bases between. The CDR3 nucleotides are TGTGCCAGCAGTGTTTCTAAGGGCTACACCTTC. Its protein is CASSVSKGYTF.

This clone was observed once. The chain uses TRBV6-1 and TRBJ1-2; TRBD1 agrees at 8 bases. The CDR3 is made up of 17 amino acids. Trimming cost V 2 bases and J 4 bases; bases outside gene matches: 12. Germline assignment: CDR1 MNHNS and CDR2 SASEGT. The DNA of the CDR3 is TGTGCCAGCAGTGAACAGACGAGGACAGGGTGGAGCTATGGCTACACCTTC. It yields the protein CASSEQTRTGWSYGYTF.

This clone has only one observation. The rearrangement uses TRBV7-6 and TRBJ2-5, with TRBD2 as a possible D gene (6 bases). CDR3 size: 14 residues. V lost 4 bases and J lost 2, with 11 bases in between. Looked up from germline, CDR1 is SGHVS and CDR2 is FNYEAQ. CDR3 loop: CASSSTRAQETQYF. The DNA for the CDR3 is TGTGCCAGCAGCTCGACTAGGGCACAAGAGACCCAGTACTTC.

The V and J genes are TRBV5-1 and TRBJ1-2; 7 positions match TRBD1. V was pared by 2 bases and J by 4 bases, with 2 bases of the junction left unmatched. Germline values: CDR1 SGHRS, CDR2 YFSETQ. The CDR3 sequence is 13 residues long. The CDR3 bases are TGCGCCAGCAGCTTAGACAGGGCCTATGGCTACACCTTC. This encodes CASSLDRAYGYTF.

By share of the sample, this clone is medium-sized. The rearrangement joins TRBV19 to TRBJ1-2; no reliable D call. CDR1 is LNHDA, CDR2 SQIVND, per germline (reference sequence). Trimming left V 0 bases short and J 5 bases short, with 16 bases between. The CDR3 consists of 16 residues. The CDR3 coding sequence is TGTGCCAGTAGTATAGATGGAGGTCAAGGCGGTTATGGCTACACCTTC. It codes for CASSIDGGQGGYGYTF.

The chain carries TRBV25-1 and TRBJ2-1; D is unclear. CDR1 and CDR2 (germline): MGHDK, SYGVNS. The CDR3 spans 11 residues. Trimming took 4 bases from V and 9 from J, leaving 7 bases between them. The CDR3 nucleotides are TGTGCCAGCAGTGTAACGACTGAGCAGTTCTTC. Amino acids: CASSVTTEQFF.

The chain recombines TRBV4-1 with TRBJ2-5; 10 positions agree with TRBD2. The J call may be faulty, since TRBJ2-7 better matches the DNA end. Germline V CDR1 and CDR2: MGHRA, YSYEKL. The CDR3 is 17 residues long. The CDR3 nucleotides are TGCGCCAGCAGCCAAGCCCCTCCCGAGTTAGCGGGAGGCGAGCAGTACTTC. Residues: CASSQAPPELAGGEQYF.

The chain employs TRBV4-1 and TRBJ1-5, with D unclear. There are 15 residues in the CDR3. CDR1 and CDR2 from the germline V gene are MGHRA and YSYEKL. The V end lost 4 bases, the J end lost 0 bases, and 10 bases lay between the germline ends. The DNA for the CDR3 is TGCGCCAGCAGCCCCAATCATAATAGCAATCAGCCCCAGCATTTT. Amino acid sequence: CASSPNHNSNQPQHF.

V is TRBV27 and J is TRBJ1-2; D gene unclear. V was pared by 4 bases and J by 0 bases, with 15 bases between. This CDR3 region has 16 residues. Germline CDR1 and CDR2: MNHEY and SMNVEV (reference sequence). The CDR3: CASSSIISGSNYGYTF. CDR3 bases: TGTGCCAGCAGTTCCATTATCTCCGGGTCTAACTATGGCTACACCTTC.

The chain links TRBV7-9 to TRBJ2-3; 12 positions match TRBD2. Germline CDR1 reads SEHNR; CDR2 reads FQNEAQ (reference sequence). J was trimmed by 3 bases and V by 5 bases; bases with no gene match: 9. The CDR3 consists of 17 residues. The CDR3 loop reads CASSPWTSGDLTDTQYF. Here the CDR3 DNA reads TGTGCCAGCAGCCCGTGGACTAGCGGGGATTTGACAGATACGCAGTATTTT.

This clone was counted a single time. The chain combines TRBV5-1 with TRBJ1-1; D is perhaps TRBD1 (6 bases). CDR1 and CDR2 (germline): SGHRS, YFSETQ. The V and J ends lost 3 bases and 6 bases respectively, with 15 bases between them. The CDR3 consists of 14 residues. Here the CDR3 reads CASSYGQHLPEAFF. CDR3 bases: TGCGCCAGCAGCTACGGACAGCACCTCCCTGAAGCTTTCTTT.